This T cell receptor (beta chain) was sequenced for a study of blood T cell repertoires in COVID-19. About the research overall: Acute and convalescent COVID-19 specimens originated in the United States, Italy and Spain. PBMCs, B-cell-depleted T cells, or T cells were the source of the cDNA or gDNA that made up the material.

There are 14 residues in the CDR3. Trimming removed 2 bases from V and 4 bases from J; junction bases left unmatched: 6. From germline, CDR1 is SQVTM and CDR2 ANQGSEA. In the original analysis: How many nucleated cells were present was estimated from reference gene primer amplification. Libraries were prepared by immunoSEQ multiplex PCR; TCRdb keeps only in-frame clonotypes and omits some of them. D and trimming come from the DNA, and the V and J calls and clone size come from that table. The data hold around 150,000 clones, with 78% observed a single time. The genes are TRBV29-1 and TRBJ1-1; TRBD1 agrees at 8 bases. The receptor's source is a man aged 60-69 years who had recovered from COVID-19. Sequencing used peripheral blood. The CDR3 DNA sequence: TGCAGCGTTGAATCTACAGGGGGTTCCACTGAAGCTTTCTTT. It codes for CSVESTGGSTEAFF.